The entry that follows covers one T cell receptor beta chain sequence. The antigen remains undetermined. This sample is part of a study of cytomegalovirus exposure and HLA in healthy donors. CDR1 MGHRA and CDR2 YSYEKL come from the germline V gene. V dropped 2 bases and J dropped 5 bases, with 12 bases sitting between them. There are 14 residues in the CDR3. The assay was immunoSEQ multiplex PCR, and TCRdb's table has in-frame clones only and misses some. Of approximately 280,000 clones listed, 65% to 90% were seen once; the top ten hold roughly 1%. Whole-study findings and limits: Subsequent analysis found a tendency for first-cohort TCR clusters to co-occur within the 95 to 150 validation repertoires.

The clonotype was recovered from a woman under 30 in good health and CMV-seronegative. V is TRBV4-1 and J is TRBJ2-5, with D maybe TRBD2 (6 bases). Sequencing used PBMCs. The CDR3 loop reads CASSQSAGRETQYF. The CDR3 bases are TGCGCCAGCAGCCAAAGCGCAGGGAGGGAGACCCAGTACTTC.